The sequence of this T cell receptor beta chain was determined in a study of T-cell reconstitution after alpha-beta-depleted transplantation in children. The CDR3 has 15 residues. Per the germline V gene, CDR1 is SGHVS and CDR2 is FQNEAQ. V lost 2 bases, J lost 3 bases, and 4 bases stayed unmatched. The library targeted TCRbeta and was prepared with unique molecular identifiers. TCRdb passed the PCR reads through MiXCR, listing each CDR3 protein once. The table lists 490,000 or so distinct CDR3 sequences, approximately 12% of them singletons. The sequence was collected from a human donor who donated a stem cell graft to a child with combined immunodeficiency. The starting material was PBMCs from the stem cell graft donor, obtained from the stem cell graft. This rearrangement joins TRBV7-8 to TRBJ2-5; 9 bases line up with TRBD2. In nucleotides, the CDR3 is TGTGCCAGCAGCTTATTGGCTAGCGGGGAAGAGACCCAGTACTTC. Its translation: CASSLLASGEETQYF.